One sample yielded the 29 T cell receptor beta chains listed below, sequenced in a study of kidney transplant recipient with SARS-CoV-2 infection. Each CDR3 protein gets one entry after TCRdb re-called the reads with MiXCR. The sample includes approximately 250,000 distinct CDR3 sequences, around 30% seen only once; the top ten take under 7.5%. Material: a blood sample, obtained at baseline and on roughly day 120 from a kidney transplant recipient. Receptor source: a young adult male patient who had COVID-19 and was a kidney transplant recipient. Some T cells may have come from the graft donor.

This clonotype was observed many times. The chain uses TRBV6-6 and TRBJ2-2; D is unclear. V lost 0 bases and J lost 5, with 7 bases in between. CDR3 length: 14 residues. CDR1 is MNHNY and CDR2 is SVGAGI in the germline V gene (reference sequence). CDR3 loop: CASSYSGVTGELFF. DNA for the CDR3: TGTGCCAGCAGTTACTCTGGGGTGACCGGGGAGCTGTTTTTT.

Points on this clonotype: This may stem from a read error, because a much larger clone lies one nucleotide away. The missing conserved phenylalanine or tryptophan at the end of this CDR3 makes a read error likely. V usage is TRBV28 and J usage is TRBJ2-4; the D call may be TRBD1 or TRBD2 (5 bases each). The better agreement between TRBJ2-7 and the DNA end casts doubt on the J call. Per the germline V gene, CDR1 is MDHEN and CDR2 is SYDVKM. CDR3 length: 14 residues. CDR3 sequence: CASSLSPGRVEQYL. For the CDR3, the DNA is TGTGCCAGCAGTTTATCCCCGGGACGGGTCGAGCAGTACCTC.

The sample holds many counts of this clonotype. The rearrangement links TRBV5-5 to TRBJ1-2; D gene uncertain. Trimming took off 6 bases at V and 4 bases at J, with 22 bases between the two ends. Per germline, CDR1 SGHKS and CDR2 YYEKEE (reference sequence). The CDR3 spans 16 residues. The CDR3 spells CASNRVVSRKTYGYTF. CDR3 sequence (DNA): TGTGCCAGCAATCGGGTTGTCTCGCGAAAGACCTATGGCTACACCTTC. The full variable domain, in which reference TRBV5-5 and TRBJ1-2 provide the parts outside the CDR3, is DAGVTQSPTHLIKTRGQQVTLRCSPISGHKSVSWYQQVLGQGPQFIFQYYEKEERGRGNFPDRFSARQFPNYSSELNVNALLLGDSALYLCASNRVVSRKTYGYTFGSGTRLTVV.

As concerns this clonotype: This may come from a read error, since a much larger clone is one base off. The rearrangement links TRBV10-1 to TRBJ1-3; 7 bases match TRBD1. Germline-derived CDR1 and CDR2 are WNHNN and SYGVQD (reference sequence). The CDR3 is 14 residues long. The CDR3 DNA reads as TGCGCCAGCAGTCAAGACAGGGAAGGAAACACCATACATTTT. Translating it yields CASSQDREGNTIHF.

This clonotype was seen many times. The chain joins TRBV20-1 to TRBJ2-2; 7 nucleotides agree with TRBD2. Germline V lookup: CDR1 DFQATT, CDR2 SNEGSKA (reference sequence). CDR3 length equals 15 residues. Trimming at V came to 3 bases and at J to 4 bases, leaving 8 bases not matched to a gene. CDR3 bases: TGCAGTGCTAGGATTCCGGGGGGAGGCACCGGGGAGCTGTTTTTT. This gives the protein CSARIPGGGTGELFF.

Many counts were recorded for this clonotype. The chain carries TRBV5-4 and TRBJ1-2; TRBD1 might be the D (6 bases). CDR1 and CDR2 (germline): SGHNT, YYREEE (reference sequence). Between the trimmed V and J ends, which lost 1 base and 7 bases, there was a span of 20 bases. This CDR3 has 16 residues. The CDR3 loop reads CASSLPQGRGNGGYTF. The CDR3 DNA follows: TGTGCCAGCAGCTTGCCTCAGGGGAGGGGGAACGGTGGCTACACCTTC. Full variable domain (missing parts from reference TRBV5-4 and TRBJ1-2): ETGVTQSPTHLIKTRGQQVTLRCSSQSGHNTVSWYQQALGQGPQFIFQYYREEENGRGNFPPRFSGLQFPNYSSELNVNALELDDSALYLCASSLPQGRGNGGYTFGSGTRLTVV.

Details on this clonotype: Given a much more abundant clone one base away, this may be a read error. The J gene is TRBJ2-7, the V gene TRBV3-1; the D gene could be TRBD1 or TRBD2 (5 bases each). CDR1 LGHDT and CDR2 YNNKEL come from the germline V gene (reference sequence). V was shortened by 5 bases and J by 0 bases, with 20 bases between the two germline ends. This CDR3 is 17 amino acids long. CDR3 protein: CASSSRVSGGSSYEQYV. CDR3 DNA: TGTGCCAGCAGCTCCAGGGTAAGCGGCGGAAGCTCCTACGAGCAGTACGTC.

Worth noting for this clonotype: This may arise from a read error, as a much more abundant clone is one base away. The chain carries TRBV6-5 and TRBJ1-1, with D possibly matching TRBD1 (5 bases). Germline lookup yields CDR1 MNHEY and CDR2 SVGAGI. The CDR3 length is 17 residues. Trimming shortened V by 2 bases and J by 3 bases, and 19 bases separated the two germline ends. This CDR3 reads CASSYPWLGDGDTEAFF. In DNA form, the CDR3 reads TGTGCCAGCAGTTACCCCTGGTTGGGGGATGGGGACACTGAAGCTTTCTTT.

Regarding this clonotype: This may be a read error, as it is one base from a much larger clone. J is TRBJ2-7 and V is TRBV5-4, with D possibly being TRBD2 (5 bases). The germline V gene encodes CDR1 SGHNT and CDR2 YYREEE (reference sequence). CDR3 length: 15 residues. The CDR3 sequence: CASSFQADFPYERYF. In DNA form, the CDR3 reads TGTGCCAGCAGCTTTCAAGCGGATTTCCCCTACGAGCGGTACTTC. Looking up the rest from reference TRBV5-4 and TRBJ2-7 gives the full variable domain: ETGVTQSPTHLIKTRGQQVTLRCSSQSGHNTVSWYQQALGQGPQFIFQYYREEENGRGNFPPRFSGLQFPNYSSELNVNALELDDSALYLCASSFQADFPYERYFGPGTRLTVT.

This clonotype has ten or more counts. The J gene is TRBJ1-5, the V gene TRBV6-5; possible D gene TRBD1, 5 bases. The CDR3 length is 15 residues. The V end lost 0 bases, the J end lost 6 bases, and 12 bases lay between the germline ends. CDR1 MNHEY and CDR2 SVGAGI come from the germline V gene. In DNA form, the CDR3 reads TGTGCCAGCAGTTACTCTTACGGAGACAGTCAGCCCCAGCATTTT. Its protein product is CASSYSYGDSQPQHF.

In the case of this clonotype: It may be a read error: a sequence one base away is much more abundant. The chain uses TRBV5-1 and TRBJ1-2; D remains ambiguous. Germline V gene lookup returns CDR1 SGHRS and CDR2 YFSETQ. Trimming shortened V by 10 bases and J by 4 bases, and 26 bases separated the two germline ends. The CDR3 has 16 amino acids. The CDR3, as DNA: TGCGCCGGCGAAATGAGATCGGTTCGAAAGACCTATGGCTACACCTTC. This gives the protein CAGEMRSVRKTYGYTF.

Comment on this clonotype: A read error may produce the germline difference seen at one junction end. The chain is built from TRBV5-4 and TRBJ2-7, with D tentatively TRBD2 (6 bases). This CDR3 comprises 16 residues. Germline V gives CDR1 SGHNT, CDR2 YYREEE (reference sequence). The CDR3 sequence is CASSLMWDSLSDEQYF. The CDR3 DNA sequence: TGTGCCAGCAGCTTAATGTGGGACTCACTCTCCGACGAGCAGTACTTC.

This clonotype was detected many times. The chain employs TRBV21-1 and TRBJ2-5. TRBV21-1 is flagged as a pseudogene. CDR3 length: 12 residues. Here the CDR3 reads CASSEQKETQYF. For the CDR3, the DNA is TGTGCCAGCTCCGAACAGAAAGAGACCCAGTACTTC.

As concerns this clonotype: One base away lies a much larger clone, so this may be a sequencing read error. The chain employs TRBV11-3 and TRBJ1-2; D is undetermined. The germline CDR1 and CDR2 sequences are SGHNT and YENEEA. CDR3 length equals 17 residues. The CDR3 region is CASSRPHDLGKTYDYTF. The CDR3 nucleotides are TGTGCCAGCAGCCGTCCACACGATCTCGGAAAGACCTATGACTACACCTTC.

For this clonotype: A much larger clone differs by one base, so this may be a read error. The chain recombines TRBV3-1 with TRBJ2-2; D is undetermined. This CDR3 spans 18 amino acids. Germline V gives CDR1 LGHDT, CDR2 YNNKEL (reference sequence). Trimming removed 5 bases at V and 5 bases at J, with 24 bases between. In DNA, the CDR3 is TGTGCCAGCAGCTTGCAGTGTTCCATTTCAGGCTTGACCGGGGAGCTGTTTTTT. This sequence encodes CASSLQCSISGLTGELFF.

In this sample, this clonotype turned up many times. V is TRBV9 and J is TRBJ1-1; D gene unclear. The CDR3 runs to 12 residues. CDR1 is SGDLS and CDR2 is YYNGEE in the germline V gene. V lost 3 bases, J lost 5 bases, and 8 bases lay in between. The CDR3 bases are TGTGCCAGCAGCGCCGCCGGTACTGAAGCTTTCTTT. It is translated as CASSAAGTEAFF.

This clonotype was found many times. This chain uses TRBV19 with TRBJ2-5; TRBD1 or TRBD2 may be the D gene (6 bases each). Trimming cost V 7 bases and J 3 bases, with 12 bases left between them. The CDR3 is 13 residues long. Germline CDR1 reads LNHDA; CDR2 reads SQIVND (reference sequence). The CDR3 loop is CASTGGPEETQYF. The DNA for the CDR3 is TGTGCCAGTACCGGGGGCCCAGAAGAGACCCAGTACTTC. The full variable domain, completed using reference TRBV19 and TRBJ2-5, is DGGITQSPKYLFRKEGQNVTLSCEQNLNHDAMYWYRQDPGQGLRLIYYSQIVNDFQKGDIAEGYSVSREKKESFPLTVTSAQKNPTAFYLCASTGGPEETQYFGPGTRLLVL.

A note on this clonotype: This CDR3 fails to terminate in the conserved phenylalanine or tryptophan, so it likely reflects a read error. This chain connects TRBV6-5 to TRBJ1-2; 7 bases match TRBD1. This CDR3 has 16 amino acids. CDR1 is MNHEY, CDR2 SVGAGI, per germline. The CDR3 region is CACSYRGLLTNYGYTL. CDR3 nucleotides: TGTGCCTGCAGTTACAGGGGCCTCCTTACTAACTATGGCTACACCTTA.

In its sample, this clonotype was seen many times. This chain joins TRBV11-2 and TRBJ2-7, with no clear D. This CDR3 comprises 13 residues. V was clipped by 8 bases and J by 5 bases, with 16 bases between them. Germline CDR1 is SGHAT and CDR2 is FQNNGV. CDR3 loop: CASAGFFRNEQYF. The CDR3 DNA is TGTGCCAGCGCCGGGTTCTTTCGGAACGAGCAGTACTTC.

This clonotype was counted between two and nine times. The chain couples TRBV20-1 to TRBJ2-1, with D possibly being TRBD1 or TRBD2 (6 bases each). Trimming removed 5 bases at V and 8 bases at J, with 19 bases between. The germline gives CDR1 DFQATT, CDR2 SNEGSKA (reference sequence). CDR3 length: 14 amino acids. The CDR3 DNA sequence: TGCAGTGCTGTAGAGAGGGCGAGGGGGGATGAGCAGTTCTTC. Its protein product is CSAVERARGDEQFF.

This clonotype was seen repeatedly, ten times or more. The chain employs TRBV3-1 and TRBJ2-2; D is ambiguous. Trimming cost V 5 bases and J 5 bases, with 24 bases left between them. The CDR3 runs to 18 residues. Germline CDR1 reads LGHDT; CDR2 reads YNNKEL (reference sequence). This CDR3 is CASSNQSPISGLTGELFF. In DNA form, the CDR3 reads TGTGCCAGCAGCAACCAGAGTCCCATTTCAGGCTTGACCGGGGAGCTGTTTTTT.

This clonotype was found many times. J is TRBJ1-1 and V is TRBV3-1; D ambiguous. Germline loops: CDR1 LGHDT, CDR2 YNNKEL (reference sequence). V was clipped by 5 bases and J by 4 bases, with 23 bases between them. The CDR3 has 17 residues. CDR3 sequence (DNA): TGTGCCAGCAGCGTGGGTTATCCCATTTCAATTCGCACTGAAGCTTTCTTT. This gives the protein CASSVGYPISIRTEAFF.

At least ten counts were recorded for this clonotype. The V and J genes are TRBV24-1 and TRBJ1-2, with D unclear. Germline CDR1 and CDR2: KGHDR and SFDVKD. The CDR3 has 17 residues. The V end was cut by 6 bases, the J end by 4 bases, with 23 bases between. CDR3 protein: CATSSCCSTRKTYGYTF. CDR3 nucleotide sequence: TGTGCCACCAGTTCTTGTTGTAGTACCAGAAAGACCTATGGCTACACCTTC.

This clonotype was picked up one time. A much larger clone sits a single nucleotide away, making a read error possible. This chain links TRBV5-4 with TRBJ1-2; tentatively, D is TRBD1 (5 bases). Per the germline V gene, CDR1 is SGHNT and CDR2 is YYREEE (reference sequence). The CDR3 runs 14 residues. The CDR3 spells CAGSLRGRTDGYTF. CDR3 in DNA: TGTGCCGGCAGCTTGAGGGGCAGGACTGATGGCTACACCTTC.

About this clonotype itself: It may be a read error: a sequence one base away is much more abundant. The J gene is TRBJ1-5, the V gene TRBV20-1, with TRBD1 matching 10 bases. CDR1 DFQATT and CDR2 SNEGSKA come from the germline V gene (reference sequence). There are 13 residues in the CDR3. This chain's CDR3 is CSATGTGDQPLHF. The CDR3 DNA reads TGCAGTGCAACCGGGACAGGGGATCAGCCCCTGCATTTT.

Note on this clonotype: An end of the junction differs from the germline gene, which may be a read error. The chain links TRBV28 to TRBJ2-3; possible D gene TRBD2, 7 bases. CDR3 length equals 14 residues. Per germline, CDR1 MDHEN and CDR2 SYDVKM. CDR3 amino acids: CASTEGGSTDAQYF. For the CDR3, the DNA is TGTGCCAGCACCGAGGGGGGGAGCACAGATGCGCAGTATTTT.

As to this clonotype: A read error likely explains this, since a far larger clone differs by one base. This rearrangement joins TRBV5-4 to TRBJ2-4; the D gene is possibly TRBD2 (7 bases). The end of the DNA aligns better with TRBJ2-7, so the J call may be wrong. The CDR3 has 15 amino acids. Germline CDR1 SGHNT, CDR2 YYREEE (reference sequence). For the CDR3, the DNA is TGTGCCAGCAGCTCCGCGGGGGCAGAAAACTACGAGCAGTACTTC. Translated, it gives CASSSAGAENYEQYF.

This sequence joins TRBV6-5 and TRBJ1-2, with D uncertain. V was clipped by 5 bases and J by 4 bases, with 23 bases between them. This CDR3 has 17 amino acids. CDR1 and CDR2 from the germline V gene are MNHEY and SVGAGI. In nucleotides, the CDR3 is TGTGCCAGCAGTAAGCTCAACTCTATACGAAAGACCTATGGCTACACCTTC. It translates to CASSKLNSIRKTYGYTF.

This clonotype occurred many times. The chain couples TRBV7-9 to TRBJ2-6; D perhaps matches TRBD1 (5 bases). Germline V gives CDR1 SEHNR, CDR2 FQNEAQ (reference sequence). Trimming removed 0 bases from V and 3 bases from J, with 9 bases in between. The CDR3 runs to 16 residues. In DNA, the CDR3 is TGTGCCAGCAGCTTAGCGGCAGGGTTTGGGGCCAACGTCCTGACTTTC. Translating it yields CASSLAAGFGANVLTF.